The 24 T cell receptor beta chains presented below share a single source sample, sequenced in a study of blood T cell repertoires in COVID-19. Sequencing used immunoSEQ multiplex PCR; TCRdb keeps in-frame clones, though not all of them. The table has some 400,000 clones, approximately 86% seen once. The sequencing sample was made of peripheral blood. Receptor source: a human donor in a cohort sampled during active COVID-19.

This clone appeared once. The V call is TRBV2, the J call TRBJ1-3; D is possibly TRBD1 (5 bases). V lost 6 bases and J 3 bases, leaving 6 bases between the germline ends. The CDR3 runs 12 residues. CDR1 is SNHLY, CDR2 FYNNEI, per germline. The CDR3 nucleotides are TGTGCCAGCAGGGGGCTTGGAAACACCATATATTTT. It encodes CASRGLGNTIYF.

The CDR3 region is CASSPDRGLYGYTF. For the CDR3, the DNA is TGTGCCAGTAGTCCGGACAGGGGGCTTTATGGCTACACCTTC. The rearrangement joins TRBV19 to TRBJ1-2; TRBD1 aligns across 11 bases. Germline-derived CDR1 and CDR2 are LNHDA and SQIVND (reference sequence). V shed 5 bases, J shed 5 bases, and the junction held 4 bases outside the gene matches. The CDR3 has 14 residues.

The chain is built from TRBV2 and TRBJ1-1; tentative D call: TRBD1 (5 bases). The germline gives CDR1 SNHLY, CDR2 FYNNEI. The CDR3 runs 16 residues. Trimming cost V 0 bases and J 1 base, with 12 bases left between them. DNA of the CDR3: TGTGCCAGCAGTGAAGCGGTCGGGGGACCGAACACTGAAGCTTTCTTT. This sequence encodes CASSEAVGGPNTEAFF. Variable domain in full (rest from reference TRBV2 and TRBJ1-1): EPEVTQTPSHQVTQMGQEVILRCVPISNHLYFYWYRQILGQKVEFLVSFYNNEISEKSEIFDDQFSVERPDGSNFTLKIRSTKLEDSAMYFCASSEAVGGPNTEAFFGQGTRLTVV.

As for this clone: The same CDR3 also results from other DNA sequences found in this sample. For the CDR3, the DNA is TGTGCCACCAGCCGGGACAGGGCGGGAGAGACCCAGTACTTC. The encoded protein is CATSRDRAGETQYF. The chain uses TRBV15 and TRBJ2-5; 9 positions match TRBD1. V trimming: 5 bases; J trimming: 4 bases; junction bases outside the gene matches: 5. Germline CDR1 is LNHNV and CDR2 is YYDKDF (reference sequence). CDR3 length: 14 amino acids.

The chain combines TRBV2 with TRBJ2-5, with a tentative D call TRBD2 (6 bases). This CDR3 has 14 amino acids. Trimming removed 5 bases from V and 4 bases from J, with 14 bases in between. Germline values: CDR1 SNHLY, CDR2 FYNNEI. CDR3 in amino acids: CASSTNRRGETQYF. CDR3 DNA sequence: TGTGCCAGCAGTACGAATCGGAGGGGAGAGACCCAGTACTTC.

The J gene is TRBJ2-7, the V gene TRBV27; tentative D call: TRBD2 (7 bases). The CDR3 loop spans 13 amino acids. Germline V lookup: CDR1 MNHEY, CDR2 SMNVEV (reference sequence). The ends were cut back, 6 bases at V and 10 bases at J, with 19 bases in the middle. CDR3 sequence (DNA): TGTGCCAGCAGCCTCGAGGGGGAGGGATATCAGTACTTC. Translation: CASSLEGEGYQYF.

In this sample, this clone turned up once. Within the sample, other DNA sequences also encode this same CDR3. V is TRBV5-1 and J is TRBJ2-1; possibly TRBD1 for D (6 bases). This CDR3 has 14 amino acids. Germline lookup yields CDR1 SGHRS and CDR2 YFSETQ. The V gene lost 4 bases and the J gene lost 3 bases, with 11 bases spanning the gap. CDR3 sequence reads: CASSPGQSYNEQFF. The CDR3 DNA sequence: TGCGCCAGCAGCCCCGGACAGAGCTACAATGAGCAGTTCTTC.

J is TRBJ2-2 and V is TRBV5-1, with 10 positions matching TRBD2. The germline gives CDR1 SGHRS, CDR2 YFSETQ. The CDR3 totals 16 residues. V lost 2 bases, J lost 3 bases, and 4 bases stayed unmatched. The CDR3 DNA sequence: TGCGCCAGCAGCTTAGCGGGGGGGATCTACACCGGGGAGCTGTTTTTT. The encoded protein is CASSLAGGIYTGELFF.

J is TRBJ1-5 and V is TRBV2, with TRBD1 matching 10 bases. Germline CDR1 and CDR2: SNHLY and FYNNEI. This CDR3 region has 15 residues. The V segment lost 5 bases and the J segment 9 bases; nucleotides outside the gene matches: 10. The CDR3 reads CASSPGTGDLGPQHF. CDR3 DNA: TGTGCCAGCAGTCCCGGGACAGGGGACTTAGGGCCCCAGCATTTT. Supplemented by reference TRBV2 and TRBJ1-5, the full variable domain reads EPEVTQTPSHQVTQMGQEVILRCVPISNHLYFYWYRQILGQKVEFLVSFYNNEISEKSEIFDDQFSVERPDGSNFTLKIRSTKLEDSAMYFCASSPGTGDLGPQHFGDGTRLSIL.

This chain uses TRBV27 with TRBJ2-7; 10 positions agree with TRBD2. This CDR3 comprises 14 residues. V lost 5 bases, J lost 4 bases, and 5 bases stayed unmatched. The germline gives CDR1 MNHEY, CDR2 SMNVEV (reference sequence). The CDR3 coding sequence is TGTGCCAGCAGTCTGCAGCGGGGGGGTTACGAGCAGTACTTC. This translates into CASSLQRGGYEQYF.

This clone was observed a single time. V gene TRBV7-2 combines with J gene TRBJ1-1; unclear D gene. V was shortened by 3 bases and J by 1 base, with 9 bases between the two germline ends. Germline-derived CDR1 and CDR2 are SGHTA and FQGNSA. The length of the CDR3 is 14 residues. This CDR3 reads CASSLVSGNTEAFF. CDR3 nucleotides: TGTGCCAGCAGCTTGGTCTCGGGGAACACTGAAGCTTTCTTT.

J is TRBJ2-7 and V is TRBV9, with D possibly matching TRBD2 (5 bases). Looked up from germline, CDR1 is SGDLS and CDR2 is YYNGEE. The CDR3 covers 15 residues. The ends were cut back, 0 bases at V and 3 bases at J, with 13 bases in the middle. The CDR3 reads CASSVAGLSVYEQYF. In DNA, the CDR3 is TGTGCCAGCAGCGTAGCCGGACTGAGCGTCTACGAGCAGTACTTC.

The chain employs TRBV24-1 and TRBJ1-5; D remains ambiguous. There are 13 residues in the CDR3. Trimming stripped 5 bases from V and 6 bases from J, with 10 bases between. The germline V gene has CDR1 KGHDR and CDR2 SFDVKD. CDR3 sequence reads: CATSGPSPQPQHF. CDR3 DNA sequence: TGTGCCACCAGTGGTCCGAGCCCTCAGCCCCAGCATTTT.

The chain combines TRBV11-2 with TRBJ1-4, with 8 bases fitting TRBD1. Germline-derived CDR1 and CDR2 are SGHAT and FQNNGV. The CDR3 covers 15 residues. V was clipped by 5 bases and J by 5 bases; unmatched bases: 7. The CDR3 nucleotides read TGTGCCAGCAGCGTAAGACAGGGGTGGAATGAAAAACTGTTTTTT. Translation: CASSVRQGWNEKLFF.

This clone was detected only a few times. The chain combines TRBV4-1 with TRBJ2-1, with 7 bases matching TRBD1. V gave up 3 bases and J gave up 9 bases; unmatched junction bases: 5. Germline CDR1 and CDR2: MGHRA and YSYEKL. The CDR3 is 13 residues long. The chain's CDR3 is CASSQENRGEQFF. The CDR3 DNA is TGCGCCAGCAGCCAGGAGAACAGGGGTGAGCAGTTCTTC.

The V call is TRBV3-1 (or the pseudogene TRBV3-2), the J call TRBJ2-7; TRBD1 matches at 9 bases. This CDR3 region has 17 residues. Germline values: CDR1 LGHDT, CDR2 YNNKEL (reference sequence). Losses at the gene ends were 3 bases for V and 6 bases for J; bases not matched to a gene: 15. The CDR3 DNA sequence: TGTGCCAGCAGCCATTGGGTTTTCGGGACAGGGAATCCCGAGCAGTACTTC. Protein sequence: CASSHWVFGTGNPEQYF.

This sequence joins TRBV2 and TRBJ2-2, with D possibly TRBD1 on 6 matching bases. The germline gives CDR1 SNHLY, CDR2 FYNNEI. The CDR3 extends over 16 amino acids. The V end lost 5 bases, the J end lost 6 bases, and 19 bases lay between the germline ends. The CDR3 loop reads CASSNDRLGKPGELFF. The CDR3 region has the DNA TGTGCCAGCAGTAACGACAGGTTAGGGAAGCCCGGGGAGCTGTTTTTT.

The chain has TRBV11-3 and TRBJ2-3, with a possible D match to TRBD1 (5 bases). Trimming left V 8 bases short and J 3 bases short, with 9 bases between. CDR3 size: 12 residues. Germline-derived CDR1 and CDR2 are SGHNT and YENEEA. The DNA for the CDR3 is TGTGCCAGCGCTAGGGGAACAGATACGCAGTATTTT. Translation: CASARGTDTQYF.

The chain links TRBV7-9 to TRBJ2-7; 10 nucleotides align to TRBD2. Per germline, CDR1 SEHNR and CDR2 FQNEAQ (reference sequence). With 3 bases clipped from V and 4 bases from J, the junction kept 6 bases outside the gene matches. The CDR3 contains 15 residues. The CDR3: CASSLAGTSAYEQYF. DNA for the CDR3: TGTGCCAGCAGCTTGGCGGGGACTAGCGCTTACGAGCAGTACTTC.

The chain couples TRBV9 to TRBJ2-5; TRBD2 matches at 16 bases. Germline V CDR1 and CDR2: SGDLS, YYNGEE. V dropped 4 bases and J dropped 9; count of bases not matched to a gene: 9. The length of the CDR3 is 16 residues. CDR3 sequence reads: CASSPHGTSGGVAQYF. For the CDR3, the DNA is TGTGCCAGCAGCCCCCACGGGACTAGCGGGGGGGTGGCCCAGTACTTC.

The genes are TRBV6-1 and TRBJ2-7; D is ambiguous. Germline lookup yields CDR1 MNHNS and CDR2 SASEGT. V was pared by 0 bases and J by 3 bases, with 6 bases between. The CDR3 spans 13 residues. CDR3 amino acids: CASSEAPSYEQYF. CDR3 in DNA: TGTGCCAGCAGTGAAGCGCCTAGCTACGAGCAGTACTTC.

The chain is built from TRBV6-2 or TRBV6-3 and TRBJ1-2; tentative D call: TRBD1 (5 bases). The CDR3 covers 14 residues. The germline CDR1 and CDR2 sequences are MNHEY and SVGEGT. Trimming removed 2 bases from V and 4 bases from J, with 11 bases in between. This CDR3 reads CASSYAGQPYGYTF. The DNA of the CDR3 is TGTGCCAGCAGTTACGCGGGGCAACCCTATGGCTACACCTTC.

This clone was seen only once. The genes are TRBV6-5 and TRBJ2-5; no clear D gene. Between the trimmed V and J ends, which lost 10 bases and 1 base, there was a span of 19 bases. This CDR3 has 15 residues. Germline-derived CDR1 and CDR2 are MNHEY and SVGAGI. CDR3 sequence reads: CATSGPTTFQETQYF. CDR3 nucleotides: TGTGCCACCTCCGGCCCGACAACGTTCCAAGAGACCCAGTACTTC.

The rearrangement joins TRBV5-5 to TRBJ1-2, with 7 bases aligning to TRBD1. CDR3 size: 17 residues. The germline CDR1 and CDR2 sequences are SGHKS and YYEKEE (reference sequence). Trimming cost V 2 bases and J 4 bases; bases outside gene matches: 14. The CDR3 spells CASSFLNRDSEFYGYTF. The CDR3 DNA follows: TGTGCCAGCAGCTTCCTTAACCGGGACAGCGAGTTCTATGGCTACACCTTC.